A single sample gave rise to the 13 T cell receptor beta chains below, sequenced in a study of shared clonotypes between healthy human individuals (dated by TCRdb to 2018 to 2021). Receptors were amplified or captured by the immunoSEQ multiplex PCR assay. TCRdb holds this immuneACCESS table with in-frame rearrangements only. Some clones are missing; in checked studies, unresolved V genes explain under half, and the rest has no known cause. The sample table records approximately 2.4 million clones; approximately 94% of these occur just once. Approximately 0.13% of the sample rests with the top ten. Sequences were obtained from naive CD4+ T cells sorted from blood. Read against the paper, the sample's cell subset or site label means: CD45RA+ positively selected. These TCRs come from a man between 18 and 29 years old in good health.

The V call is TRBV5-1, the J call TRBJ2-1; TRBD2 aligns across 7 bases. There are 17 residues in the CDR3. Losses at the gene ends were 3 bases for V and 0 bases for J; bases not matched to a gene: 9. CDR1 and CDR2 (germline): SGHRS, YFSETQ. CDR3 region: CASSWEQSGASYNEQFF. CDR3 coding DNA: TGCGCCAGCAGCTGGGAACAGAGCGGGGCCTCCTACAATGAGCAGTTCTTC. Supplemented by reference TRBV5-1 and TRBJ2-1, the full variable domain reads KAGVTQTPRYLIKTRGQQVTLSCSPISGHRSVSWYQQTPGQGLQFLFEYFSETQRNKGNFPGRFSGRQFSNSRSEMNVSTLELGDSALYLCASSWEQSGASYNEQFFGPGTRLTVL.

The rearrangement links TRBV19 to TRBJ2-2, with D unresolved. This CDR3 contains 15 residues. V gave up 2 bases and J gave up 3 bases, with 10 bases separating them. Germline CDR1 is LNHDA and CDR2 is SQIVND (reference sequence). CDR3 amino acids: CASSINWEYTGELFF. The CDR3 coding sequence is TGTGCCAGTAGTATAAATTGGGAATACACCGGGGAGCTGTTTTTT.

The genes are TRBV28 and TRBJ1-5; 9 nucleotides align to TRBD1. This CDR3 comprises 17 residues. CDR1 MDHEN and CDR2 SYDVKM come from the germline V gene. With V trimmed by 5 bases and J by 2 bases, 10 bases remained unmatched. The CDR3 reads CASSKSGTGTRNQPQHF. The CDR3 bases are TGTGCCAGCAGTAAATCCGGGACAGGGACGCGCAATCAGCCCCAGCATTTT.

The rearrangement uses TRBV9 and TRBJ1-1; D not certain. The V and J ends lost 0 bases and 1 base respectively, with 10 bases between them. This CDR3 comprises 15 residues. CDR1 is SGDLS and CDR2 is YYNGEE in the germline V gene. CDR3 in amino acids: CASSVVDGSNTEAFF. Here the CDR3 DNA reads TGTGCCAGCAGCGTAGTGGACGGATCGAACACTGAAGCTTTCTTT.

In regard to this clone: Other DNA sequences in this specimen translate into the identical CDR3. CDR3 sequence (DNA): TGTGCCAGCAGTTACGGAGGCTCACCCCTCCACTTT. This sequence encodes CASSYGGSPLHF. This chain joins TRBV6-5 and TRBJ1-6; the D is unclear. This CDR3 contains 12 residues. Per the germline V gene, CDR1 is MNHEY and CDR2 is SVGAGI. Trimming removed 2 bases from V and 10 bases from J, with 6 bases in between.

V usage is TRBV28 and J usage is TRBJ1-6; D call uncertain. This CDR3 region has 15 residues. Per germline, CDR1 MDHEN and CDR2 SYDVKM. Trimming stripped 6 bases from V and 8 bases from J, with 17 bases between. CDR3 bases: TGTGCCAGCAGCCCAGCTGAAACGGGGTATTCACCCCTCCACTTT. As protein: CASSPAETGYSPLHF.

Concerning this clone itself: At the DNA level, this CDR3 is encoded by other sequences in the same sample as well. V gene TRBV15 combines with J gene TRBJ1-2, with 7 bases lining up with TRBD1. Trimming cost V 3 bases and J 2 bases; bases outside gene matches: 0. The germline V gene has CDR1 LNHNV and CDR2 YYDKDF (reference sequence). There are 13 residues in the CDR3. The CDR3 DNA sequence: TGTGCCACCAGCAGGGGACAGAACTATGGCTACACCTTC. Protein sequence: CATSRGQNYGYTF.

To note about this clone: Other DNA sequences of this sample code for an identical CDR3. J is TRBJ1-1 and V is TRBV7-8, with D hard to call. CDR1 and CDR2 from the germline V gene are SGHVS and FQNEAQ. Trimming shortened V by 1 base and J by 0 bases, and 3 bases separated the two germline ends. There are 13 residues in the CDR3. CDR3: CASSLVMNTEAFF. The CDR3, as DNA: TGTGCCAGCAGCTTAGTAATGAACACTGAAGCTTTCTTT.

The chain joins TRBV6-5 to TRBJ2-1; possibly TRBD2 for D (5 bases). In germline, CDR1 is MNHEY, CDR2 SVGAGI. The CDR3 length is 15 residues. Between the trimmed V and J ends, which lost 3 bases and 2 bases, there was a span of 11 bases. In DNA form, the CDR3 reads TGTGCCAGCAGTTATCCCGGGGTTCCCTACAATGAGCAGTTCTTC. Translation: CASSYPGVPYNEQFF.

This chain connects TRBV25-1 to TRBJ2-5; possibly TRBD1 for D (5 bases). The CDR3 length is 14 residues. V gave up 4 bases and J gave up 4 bases, with 13 bases separating them. The germline CDR1 and CDR2 sequences are MGHDK and SYGVNS. CDR3 residues: CASSVTATAETQYF. The CDR3 DNA sequence: TGTGCCAGCAGTGTGACAGCGACGGCAGAGACCCAGTACTTC.

V usage is TRBV28 and J usage is TRBJ1-5; TRBD1 might be the D (5 bases). The CDR3 spans 16 residues. CDR1 is MDHEN, CDR2 SYDVKM, per germline. Trimming pared 8 bases from V and 9 bases from J, leaving 26 bases between. In DNA form, the CDR3 reads TGTGCCAGCCAGAAATGGGGGGAGATTTCTCATCGGCCCCAGCATTTT. As protein: CASQKWGEISHRPQHF.

This clone has only one observation. The CDR3 sequence: CAISDLAGTNYNEQFF. CDR3 DNA: TGTGCCATCAGTGACCTAGCGGGGACGAACTACAATGAGCAGTTCTTC. The chain couples TRBV10-3 to TRBJ2-1; 9 bases fit TRBD2. Trimming at V came to 3 bases and at J to 3 bases, leaving 6 bases not matched to a gene. The CDR3 is 16 amino acids. CDR1 is ENHRY, CDR2 SYGVKD, per germline.

The chain links TRBV5-4 to TRBJ2-7, with a weak D call TRBD1 (6 bases). From germline, CDR1 is SGHNT and CDR2 YYREEE (reference sequence). This CDR3 has 14 residues. V was clipped by 0 bases and J by 3 bases, with 10 bases between them. The CDR3 bases are TGTGCCAGCAGCTTGGCAGGGGCTGTCTACGAGCAGTACTTC. Translating gives CASSLAGAVYEQYF.